The next 19 T cell receptor beta chains were all read from a single sample in a study of control samples from healthy donors and cancer patients. This table comes from immunoSEQ multiplex PCR, and its TCRdb copy is limited to in-frame clones, with some not included. The table has about 130,000 clones, 87% seen once. Sequenced material: blood. The receptors stem from a man younger than 35 in good health.

A few counts support this clone. V usage is TRBV18 and J usage is TRBJ2-7, with 11 bases lining up with TRBD1. Trimming removed 6 bases from V and 5 bases from J; junction bases left unmatched: 9. There are 15 residues in the CDR3. Germline loops: CDR1 KGHSH, CDR2 LQKENI. CDR3 protein: CASSRRTGGDDEQYF. In DNA, the CDR3 is TGTGCCAGCTCGCGCAGGACAGGGGGCGACGACGAGCAGTACTTC.

In the case of this clone: The sample carries other DNA sequences with the same CDR3. The chain employs TRBV9 and TRBJ1-3; D gene unclear. V was pared by 2 bases and J by 0 bases, with 3 bases between. The V gene's germline CDR1 is SGDLS and CDR2 YYNGEE. This CDR3 is 13 amino acids long. The CDR3, as DNA: TGTGCCAGCAGCGTTGGCTCTGGAAACACCATATATTTT. It encodes CASSVGSGNTIYF.

This clone was picked up one time. As DNA, the CDR3 is TGTGCCTGGAGTGTAGGTTTCGATTCACCCCTCCACTTT. It specifies CAWSVGFDSPLHF. The V call is TRBV30, the J call TRBJ1-6; unclear D gene. Germline V gene lookup returns CDR1 GTSNPN and CDR2 SVGIG (reference sequence). There are 13 residues in the CDR3. V lost 0 bases, J lost 8 bases, and 8 bases lay in between.

This clone was detected only a few times. The V gene is TRBV6-2 or TRBV6-3, the J gene TRBJ2-7; TRBD2 matches at 15 bases. The CDR3 runs 16 residues. V shed 6 bases and J 5 bases; nucleotides not matched to a gene: 8. Germline CDR1 MNHEY, CDR2 SVGEGT. The CDR3 DNA is TGTGCCAGCAGCCCCGGGACTAGCGGGAGGTGGAACGAGCAGTACTTC. It codes for CASSPGTSGRWNEQYF.

This chain joins TRBV7-2 and TRBJ2-2, with TRBD2 matching over 13 bases. Trimming took 2 bases from V and 2 from J; bases not matched to a gene: 5. Germline values: CDR1 SGHTA, CDR2 FQGNSA. The CDR3 has 18 amino acids. The CDR3 DNA is TGTGCCAGCAGCTTACGAGGGACTAGCGGGACTAACACCGGGGAGCTGTTTTTT. It codes for CASSLRGTSGTNTGELFF.

This chain uses TRBV9 with TRBJ2-1, with 9 bases aligning to TRBD1. This CDR3 comprises 15 residues. Trimming took 4 bases from V and 1 from J; bases not matched to a gene: 3. Germline V gene lookup returns CDR1 SGDLS and CDR2 YYNGEE. The CDR3 bases are TGTGCCAGCAGCCCGGGACAGGGTTCCTACAATGAGCAGTTCTTC. This sequence encodes CASSPGQGSYNEQFF.

This chain uses TRBV12-3 or TRBV12-4 with TRBJ2-2, with D perhaps matching TRBD2 (6 bases). V lost 11 bases and J 3 bases, leaving 10 bases between the germline ends. CDR3 length equals 12 residues. The CDR3: CAGGEDTGELFF. The CDR3 region has the DNA TGTGCCGGAGGGGAGGACACCGGGGAGCTGTTTTTT.

This sequence joins TRBV7-9 and TRBJ2-7, with D uncertain. The germline V and J ends were trimmed by 5 bases and 2 bases, with 7 bases remaining between them. The germline V gene has CDR1 SEHNR and CDR2 FQNEAQ (reference sequence). The CDR3 runs to 12 residues. Written as DNA, the CDR3 is TGTGCCAGCAGCGGCCGCCCCTACGAGCAGTACTTC. Its translation: CASSGRPYEQYF.

This chain connects TRBV13 to TRBJ1-4; a possible D gene is TRBD1 (5 bases). The CDR3 has 13 residues. In germline, CDR1 is PRHDT, CDR2 FYEKMQ (reference sequence). V dropped 6 bases and J dropped 4 bases, with 9 bases sitting between them. CDR3 bases: TGTGCCAGCAGTGACAGTTTTAATGAAAAACTGTTTTTT. Amino acids: CASSDSFNEKLFF.

This rearrangement joins TRBV24-1 to TRBJ1-3; 7 nucleotides match TRBD1. The germline V gene encodes CDR1 KGHDR and CDR2 SFDVKD. The J segment lost 0 bases and the V segment lost 0 bases, leaving 7 bases of the junction unmatched. The CDR3 is 18 amino acids. The CDR3 coding sequence is TGTGCCACCAGTGATTTGCAAGGCGACAGGGCCTCTGGAAACACCATATATTTT. It encodes CATSDLQGDRASGNTIYF.

This chain joins TRBV6-1 and TRBJ1-5; D unclear. The V and J ends lost 0 bases and 3 bases respectively, with 12 bases between them. Germline CDR1 is MNHNS and CDR2 is SASEGT. The CDR3 sequence is 16 residues long. CDR3 coding DNA: TGTGCCAGCAGTGAAGCGAGTTGGAGGGACAATCAGCCCCAGCATTTT. Amino acids: CASSEASWRDNQPQHF.

The genes are TRBV19 and TRBJ1-5, with a possible D match to TRBD1 (5 bases). The germline V gene encodes CDR1 LNHDA and CDR2 SQIVND (reference sequence). This CDR3 has 16 residues. V was pared by 3 bases and J by 1 base, with 13 bases between. This chain's CDR3 is CASSIGGSGSNQPQHF. CDR3 bases: TGTGCCAGTAGTATTGGGGGTTCGGGGAGCAATCAGCCCCAGCATTTT. Full variable domain (missing parts from reference TRBV19 and TRBJ1-5): DGGITQSPKYLFRKEGQNVTLSCEQNLNHDAMYWYRQDPGQGLRLIYYSQIVNDFQKGDIAEGYSVSREKKESFPLTVTSAQKNPTAFYLCASSIGGSGSNQPQHFGDGTRLSIL.

J is TRBJ2-7 and V is TRBV7-3; D gene unclear. CDR1 SGHTA and CDR2 FQGTGA come from the germline V gene. The CDR3 is 13 amino acids. The V gene lost 6 bases and the J gene lost 4 bases, with 13 bases spanning the gap. DNA for the CDR3: TGTGCCAGCAGTGAGAACAGATATTACGAGCAGTACTTC. It specifies CASSENRYYEQYF.

For this clone: A read error may produce the germline difference seen at one junction end. The chain couples TRBV9 to TRBJ1-1; D is unclear. CDR3 length: 13 residues. The germline gives CDR1 SGDLS, CDR2 YYNGEE. The CDR3 loop is CASGVGMNTEAFF. The CDR3 DNA is TGTGCCAGCGGCGTGGGTATGAACACTGAAGCTTTCTTT. Drawing the rest from reference TRBV9 and TRBJ1-1, the complete variable domain is DSGVTQTPKHLITATGQRVTLRCSPRSGDLSVYWYQQSLDQGLQFLIQYYNGEERAKGNILERFSAQQFPDLHSELNLSSLELGDSALYFCASGVGMNTEAFFGQGTRLTVV.

The chain employs TRBV7-2 and TRBJ2-3; 9 bases match TRBD2. With V trimmed by 2 bases and J by 6 bases, 9 bases remained unmatched. Germline loops: CDR1 SGHTA, CDR2 FQGNSA. The CDR3 runs 16 residues. DNA for the CDR3: TGTGCCAGCAGCTTAATGTCTAGCGGGACCTCGGATACGCAGTATTTT. This codes for CASSLMSSGTSDTQYF.

This chain joins TRBV2 and TRBJ2-2, with 13 bases fitting TRBD2. Trimming removed 0 bases from V and 6 bases from J; junction bases left unmatched: 1. The V gene's germline CDR1 is SNHLY and CDR2 FYNNEI. The CDR3 has 16 residues. The CDR3 DNA reads as TGTGCCAGCAGTGAAGCAGGACTAGCGGGAGCCGGGGAGCTGTTTTTT. It encodes CASSEAGLAGAGELFF.

This rearrangement joins TRBV6-5 to TRBJ1-2; D call uncertain. Trimming removed 8 bases from V and 4 bases from J, with 14 bases in between. This CDR3 has 13 amino acids. Germline values: CDR1 MNHEY, CDR2 SVGAGI. The CDR3 DNA is TGTGCCAGCCGAAATAGCCCGCGCTATGGCTACACCTTC. Amino acid sequence: CASRNSPRYGYTF.

The chain carries TRBV19 and TRBJ1-2, with 9 bases that match TRBD1. V lost 11 bases and J lost 8; bases outside the gene matches: 24. CDR1 and CDR2 from the germline V gene are LNHDA and SQIVND (reference sequence). The length of the CDR3 is 17 residues. The CDR3 nucleotides read TGTGCCGGGGGGGTGTTTCGGTGGGACAGGGCAATTAGGGGCTACACCTTC. Its translation: CAGGVFRWDRAIRGYTF.

The chain combines TRBV6-4 with TRBJ2-1, with 10 bases lining up with TRBD2. Germline CDR1 MRHNA, CDR2 SNTAGT. The CDR3 is made up of 14 amino acids. Losses at the gene ends were 4 bases for V and 8 bases for J; bases not matched to a gene: 5. The CDR3 region has the DNA TGTGCCAGCAGTGGGCTAGCGGGAGATTATGAGCAGTTCTTC. Translated: CASSGLAGDYEQFF.